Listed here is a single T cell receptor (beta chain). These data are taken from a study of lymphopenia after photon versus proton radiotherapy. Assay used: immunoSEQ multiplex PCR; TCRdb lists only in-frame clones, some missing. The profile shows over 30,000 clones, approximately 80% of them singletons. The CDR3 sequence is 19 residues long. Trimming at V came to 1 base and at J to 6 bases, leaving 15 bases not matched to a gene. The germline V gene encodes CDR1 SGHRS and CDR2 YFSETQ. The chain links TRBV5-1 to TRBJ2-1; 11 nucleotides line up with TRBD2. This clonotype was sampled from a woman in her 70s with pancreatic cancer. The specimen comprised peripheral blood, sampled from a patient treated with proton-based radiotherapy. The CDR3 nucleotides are TGCGCCAGCAGCTTGACGGTGATGGTAGCGGGAGGGCCTATCAATGAGCAGTTCTTC. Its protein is CASSLTVMVAGGPINEQFF. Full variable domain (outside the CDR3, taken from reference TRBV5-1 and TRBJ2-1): KAGVTQTPRYLIKTRGQQVTLSCSPISGHRSVSWYQQTPGQGLQFLFEYFSETQRNKGNFPGRFSGRQFSNSRSEMNVSTLELGDSALYLCASSLTVMVAGGPINEQFFGPGTRLTVL.